This TCR beta chain emerged from a study of PD-1 blockade in classical Hodgkin lymphoma. Overall study context: Intravenous delivery of nivolumab at 3 mg/kg to patients occurred every 2 weeks. The study, taken as a whole, reports: According to reports, newly diagnosed patients had lower baseline TCR diversity than healthy donors, and relapsed/refractory patients had lower baseline TCR diversity still. Complete responders had baseline diversity similar to newly diagnosed patients.

In every patient, relapse followed autologous stem cell transplantation, while exposure to brentuximab vedotin differed. The study recorded best responses of complete response, partial response or progressive disease. Generated by immunoSEQ multiplex PCR, the TCRdb table keeps only in-frame clones and is missing some. Of about 110,000 clones detected, 89% appear once; the ten largest clones hold 20%. Concerning this clone: The target antigen is unknown.

This CDR3 has 13 amino acids. Germline V CDR1 and CDR2: SGDLS, YYNGEE. With 0 bases clipped from V and 12 bases from J, the junction kept 6 bases outside the gene matches. The sequencing here drew on peripheral blood mononuclear cells (PBMCs), taken before the second cycle of nivolumab. This clonotype originated in a human donor with classical Hodgkin lymphoma. The chain uses TRBV9 and TRBJ2-7, with 10 bases that match TRBD1. CDR3 DNA: TGTGCCAGCAGCGTAGGGTTAGACAGGGGGCTGTACTTC. Encoded protein: CASSVGLDRGLYF.